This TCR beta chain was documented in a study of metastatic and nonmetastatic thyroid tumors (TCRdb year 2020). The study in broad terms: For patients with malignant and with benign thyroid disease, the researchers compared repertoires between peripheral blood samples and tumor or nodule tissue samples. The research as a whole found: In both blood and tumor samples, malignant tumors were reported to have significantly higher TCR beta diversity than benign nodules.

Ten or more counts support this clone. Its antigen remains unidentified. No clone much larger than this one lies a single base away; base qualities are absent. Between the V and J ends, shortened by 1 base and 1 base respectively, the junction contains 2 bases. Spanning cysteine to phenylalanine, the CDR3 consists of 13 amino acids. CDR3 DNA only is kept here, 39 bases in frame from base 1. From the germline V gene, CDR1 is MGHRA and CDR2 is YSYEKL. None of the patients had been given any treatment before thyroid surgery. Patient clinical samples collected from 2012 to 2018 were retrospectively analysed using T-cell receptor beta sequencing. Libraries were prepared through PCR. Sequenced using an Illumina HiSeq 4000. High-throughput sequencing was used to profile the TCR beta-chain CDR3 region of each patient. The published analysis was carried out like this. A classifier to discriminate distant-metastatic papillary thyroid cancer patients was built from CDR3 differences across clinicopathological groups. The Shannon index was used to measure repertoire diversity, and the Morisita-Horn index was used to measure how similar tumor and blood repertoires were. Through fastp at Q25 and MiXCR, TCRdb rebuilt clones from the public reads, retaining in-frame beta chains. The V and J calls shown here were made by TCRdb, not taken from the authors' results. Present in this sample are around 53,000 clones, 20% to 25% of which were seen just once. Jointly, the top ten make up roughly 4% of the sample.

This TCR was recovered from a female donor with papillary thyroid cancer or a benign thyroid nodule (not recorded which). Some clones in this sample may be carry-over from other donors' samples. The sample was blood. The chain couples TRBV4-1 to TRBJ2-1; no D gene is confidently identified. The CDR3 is CASSQGSYNEQFF. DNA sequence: TGCGCCAGCAGCCAAGGTTCCTACAATGAGCAGTTCTTC.